This T cell receptor (beta chain) was retrieved from a study of CD8 T cells in ankylosing spondylitis. Per the germline V gene, CDR1 is SGDLS and CDR2 is YYNGEE. The CDR3 is 16 amino acids. Unmatched junction bases numbered 7, after V lost 5 bases and J lost 1 base. Study-wide points: Seemingly distinctive of ankylosing spondylitis blood was a TCR beta motif formed by eight highly homologous variants. Researchers reportedly found disease-linked clones significantly enriched in matched ankylosing spondylitis synovial fluid. CD8+ by phenotype, disease-linked clones were relatively rare in peripheral blood.

This clonotype has ten or more counts. Its antigen remains unidentified. For TCR beta, libraries came from quantitative 5'-RACE with molecular barcodes. MiXCR was run by TCRdb on the 5' RACE reads, yielding one entry per CDR3 protein. The sample has about 500,000 distinct CDR3 sequences, about 5.4% seen once. This receptor was identified in a male donor with ankylosing spondylitis. Sequencing input: blood, either unsorted or a sorted T cell fraction (not recorded which). The chain joins TRBV9 to TRBJ2-2; the match to TRBD1 covers 8 bases. The CDR3 region has the DNA TGTGCCAGCAGTTATCGACAGGGGCGGAACACCGGGGAGCTGTTTTTT. Its translation: CASSYRQGRNTGELFF.